The following is a T cell receptor (beta chain) sequence with its context. The V gene's germline CDR1 is SEHNR and CDR2 FQNEAQ (reference sequence). The CDR3 runs 15 residues. Between the trimmed V and J ends, which lost 5 bases and 0 bases, there was a span of 13 bases. These data originate in a study of blood T cell repertoires in COVID-19. Across the whole study: Sources were T cells, B-cell-depleted T cells, or PBMCs; the material itself was cDNA or gDNA.

Sequencing used immunoSEQ multiplex PCR; TCRdb keeps in-frame clones, though not all of them. The sample carries about 26,000 clones, 92% recorded once. The J gene is TRBJ2-5, the V gene TRBV7-9; D gene ambiguous. This sequence was found in a human donor in a cohort sampled during active COVID-19. Material for sequencing was peripheral blood. The CDR3 sequence: CASSPPVDYQETQYF. CDR3 bases: TGTGCCAGCAGCCCGCCCGTAGACTACCAAGAGACCCAGTACTTC.